These 21 T cell receptor beta chains were sequenced from one sample in a study of blood T cell repertoires in COVID-19. Profiled with immunoSEQ multiplex PCR; TCRdb holds only in-frame clones, not every one. Here the sample spans 45,000 to 55,000 clones, about four fifths being singletons. Source material: peripheral blood. Receptors originate from a man aged 50 to 60 with active COVID-19.

The rearrangement uses TRBV7-9 and TRBJ1-1, with 8 nucleotides matching TRBD1. J gave up 4 bases and V 5 bases, and 12 bases lay outside the gene matches. Germline CDR1 SEHNR, CDR2 FQNEAQ (reference sequence). The CDR3 length is 16 residues. The CDR3 bases are TGTGCCAGCAGCCCCACGCTTGGGCAGGGGGCCACTGAAGCTTTCTTT. Translation: CASSPTLGQGATEAFF.

This chain joins TRBV5-6 and TRBJ1-6; D is perhaps TRBD1 (5 bases). Per the germline V gene, CDR1 is SGHDT and CDR2 is YYEEEE. The CDR3 totals 18 residues. Trimming removed 3 bases from V and 0 bases from J, with 16 bases in between. The CDR3 is CASSSRQGPISYNSPLHF. For the CDR3, the DNA is TGTGCCAGCAGCTCCAGGCAGGGCCCCATCTCCTATAATTCACCCCTCCACTTT.

CDR3 protein: CASSLGAGGGQPQHF. CDR3 coding DNA: TGTGCCAGCAGTTTAGGGGCGGGGGGCGGTCAGCCCCAGCATTTT. The chain couples TRBV28 to TRBJ1-5; tentative D call: TRBD1 (6 bases). Germline CDR1 and CDR2: MDHEN and SYDVKM. Trimming took off 2 bases at V and 6 bases at J, with 14 bases between the two ends. The CDR3 sequence is 15 residues long.

The chain carries TRBV12-5 and TRBJ1-1, with unresolved D. The V gene's germline CDR1 is LGHNT and CDR2 FRNRAP. This CDR3 has 10 amino acids. Trimming stripped 6 bases from V and 5 bases from J, with 4 bases between. The CDR3 region is CASGLTEAFF. The CDR3 nucleotides read TGTGCTAGTGGCCTAACTGAAGCTTTCTTT.

This clone was observed a single time. This chain's CDR3 is CASSLDPSGAYEQYF. The CDR3 nucleotides are TGCGCCAGCAGCTTGGATCCGTCAGGGGCCTACGAGCAGTACTTC. The rearrangement links TRBV5-1 to TRBJ2-7; D may be TRBD1 (6 bases). V shed 0 bases and J shed 2 bases, with 12 bases lying between them. The CDR3 length is 15 residues. From germline, CDR1 is SGHRS and CDR2 YFSETQ.

The chain links TRBV10-3 to TRBJ2-1, with TRBD2 matching 8 bases. Unmatched junction bases numbered 10, after V lost 4 bases and J lost 8 bases. The CDR3 totals 15 residues. In germline, CDR1 is ENHRY, CDR2 SYGVKD. The CDR3 bases are TGTGCCATCAGTGGTATTAGCGGGGACTCCGATGAGCAGTTCTTC. Translated, it gives CAISGISGDSDEQFF.

The CDR3 coding sequence is TGTGCCAGCAGCTCCACAGGGGAAAAATACTATGGCTACACCTTC. Translated: CASSSTGEKYYGYTF. The V call is TRBV5-4, the J call TRBJ1-2, with 7 nucleotides matching TRBD1. The CDR3 spans 15 residues. Germline V gene data show CDR1 as SGHNT and CDR2 as YYREEE (reference sequence). The junction had 8 bases not matched to a gene; V was cut back by 3 bases and J by 3 bases. Combining the CDR3 with reference TRBV5-4 and TRBJ1-2 gives the whole variable domain ETGVTQSPTHLIKTRGQQVTLRCSSQSGHNTVSWYQQALGQGPQFIFQYYREEENGRGNFPPRFSGLQFPNYSSELNVNALELDDSALYLCASSSTGEKYYGYTFGSGTRLTVV.

The rearrangement uses TRBV6-5 and TRBJ2-7, with TRBD2 matching over 8 bases. CDR3 length equals 15 residues. Germline V CDR1 and CDR2: MNHEY, SVGAGI. J gave up 3 bases and V 0 bases, and 4 bases lay outside the gene matches. CDR3 DNA: TGTGCCAGCAGTTACTCGAGTAGCGGGGTCTACGAGCAGTACTTC. As protein: CASSYSSSGVYEQYF.

In its sample, this clone was seen once. The chain links TRBV2 to TRBJ1-2; TRBD1 matches at 8 bases. This CDR3 is built from 16 residues. Trimming at V came to 3 bases and at J to 5 bases, leaving 11 bases not matched to a gene. Germline lookup yields CDR1 SNHLY and CDR2 FYNNEI. The CDR3 here is CASSDPGQGLNYGYTF. CDR3 nucleotides: TGTGCCAGCAGTGACCCCGGACAGGGCTTGAATTATGGCTACACCTTC. Using reference TRBV2 and TRBJ1-2 for the parts outside the CDR3, the full variable domain is EPEVTQTPSHQVTQMGQEVILRCVPISNHLYFYWYRQILGQKVEFLVSFYNNEISEKSEIFDDQFSVERPDGSNFTLKIRSTKLEDSAMYFCASSDPGQGLNYGYTFGSGTRLTVV.

This clone has just a few counts. The chain uses TRBV7-2 and TRBJ1-1; 7 bases are shared with TRBD1. Germline V gene sequence: CDR1 SGHTA, CDR2 FQGNSA. With V trimmed by 3 bases and J by 4 bases, 11 bases remained unmatched. The CDR3 covers 16 residues. Here the CDR3 reads CASSLRDSPFSTEAFF. The DNA for the CDR3 is TGTGCCAGCAGCTTGCGGGACAGCCCTTTCAGCACTGAAGCTTTCTTT.

The rearrangement uses TRBV13 and TRBJ1-5, with 7 positions matching TRBD1. Trimming cost V 5 bases and J 11 bases; bases outside gene matches: 9. Germline V gives CDR1 PRHDT, CDR2 FYEKMQ (reference sequence). This CDR3 comprises 13 residues. CDR3 sequence (DNA): TGTGCCAGCAGCCCTAACAGGGGCGGGGCCCAGCATTTT. Its protein product is CASSPNRGGAQHF.

The chain links TRBV7-8 to TRBJ2-1; possibly TRBD2 for D (5 bases). Germline assignment: CDR1 SGHVS and CDR2 FQNEAQ. The CDR3 is 13 amino acids. Trimming pared 11 bases from V and 5 bases from J, leaving 16 bases between. DNA of the CDR3: TGTGCCGGGAGCGGCCCCTATGACAATGAGCAGTTCTTC. Amino acid sequence: CAGSGPYDNEQFF. Drawing the rest from reference TRBV7-8 and TRBJ2-1, the complete variable domain is GAGVSQSPRYKVAKRGQDVALRCDPISGHVSLFWYQQALGQGPEFLTYFQNEAQLDKSGLPSDRFFAERPEGSVSTLKIQRTQQEDSAVYLCAGSGPYDNEQFFGPGTRLTVL.

The chain combines TRBV7-8 with TRBJ1-5; perhaps TRBD1 as D (5 bases). CDR3 length: 15 amino acids. Germline values: CDR1 SGHVS, CDR2 FQNEAQ. Trimming cost V 1 base and J 4 bases, with 11 bases left between them. CDR3 protein: CASSLEGFGNQPQHF. The CDR3, as DNA: TGTGCCAGCAGCTTAGAGGGGTTTGGAAATCAGCCCCAGCATTTT. Supplemented by reference TRBV7-8 and TRBJ1-5, the full variable domain reads GAGVSQSPRYKVAKRGQDVALRCDPISGHVSLFWYQQALGQGPEFLTYFQNEAQLDKSGLPSDRFFAERPEGSVSTLKIQRTQQEDSAVYLCASSLEGFGNQPQHFGDGTRLSIL.

V and J are TRBV7-9 and TRBJ1-3; D not resolved. The CDR3 is 15 residues long. From germline, CDR1 is SEHNR and CDR2 FQNEAQ (reference sequence). Trimming stripped 6 bases from V and 0 bases from J, with 12 bases between. The CDR3 spells CASRAPGNSGNTIYF. For the CDR3, the DNA is TGTGCCAGCAGGGCCCCGGGAAACTCTGGAAACACCATATATTTT.

The chain joins TRBV5-1 to TRBJ1-4; 10 nucleotides align to TRBD1. Germline V gene lookup returns CDR1 SGHRS and CDR2 YFSETQ. CDR3 size: 15 residues. The V gene end was trimmed by 3 bases and the J gene end by 8 bases; junction bases not matched to a gene: 7. DNA of the CDR3: TGCGCCAGCAGCTCCGGACAGGGGGGCTGGGAAAAACTGTTTTTT. This sequence encodes CASSSGQGGWEKLFF.

This clone was detected only once. In nucleotides, the CDR3 is TGTGCCAGCAGCCTATGGACAGGGGCAGATACGCAGTATTTT. Its translation: CASSLWTGADTQYF. This chain links TRBV7-2 with TRBJ2-3, with TRBD1 identical over 9 bases. The germline gives CDR1 SGHTA, CDR2 FQGNSA. The CDR3 runs 14 residues. Trimming cost V 5 bases and J 4 bases; bases outside gene matches: 4.

This clone has only a few counts. The genes are TRBV12-3 or TRBV12-4 and TRBJ2-7; the D gene is possibly TRBD1 (5 bases). The length of the CDR3 is 12 residues. V was clipped by 6 bases and J by 1 base, with 7 bases between them. The CDR3 spells CASSPGSYEQYF. In DNA, the CDR3 is TGTGCCAGCAGCCCAGGGTCCTACGAGCAGTACTTC.

The V gene is TRBV6-5, the J gene TRBJ1-2; perhaps TRBD1 as D (6 bases). V was clipped by 7 bases and J by 5 bases, with 14 bases between them. The length of the CDR3 is 13 residues. Germline V gene lookup returns CDR1 MNHEY and CDR2 SVGAGI. The CDR3 nucleotides read TGTGCCAGCAAGAGAGGCCAGGGGTATGGCTACACCTTC. Protein sequence: CASKRGQGYGYTF.

The chain uses TRBV10-1 and TRBJ2-1, with 8 bases matching TRBD2. With 2 bases clipped from V and 9 bases from J, the junction kept 3 bases outside the gene matches. This CDR3 is built from 13 residues. Germline CDR1 reads WNHNN; CDR2 reads SYGVQD (reference sequence). CDR3 DNA sequence: TGCGCCAGCAGTGAGCCGGGAGGGGTTGAGCAGTTCTTC. This translates into CASSEPGGVEQFF.

The chain uses TRBV2 and TRBJ1-6, with D tentatively TRBD1 (6 bases). The germline V and J ends were trimmed by 7 bases and 2 bases, with 18 bases remaining between them. The CDR3 runs to 17 residues. CDR1 SNHLY and CDR2 FYNNEI come from the germline V gene. In nucleotides, the CDR3 is TGTGCCAGCAAGGGACATCAAATCGGGGCCTATAATTCACCCCTCCACTTT. This encodes CASKGHQIGAYNSPLHF.

This chain connects TRBV4-1 to TRBJ2-1; D possibly corresponds to TRBD1 (5 bases). Trimming removed 2 bases at V and 6 bases at J, with 14 bases between. Looked up from germline, CDR1 is MGHRA and CDR2 is YSYEKL. This CDR3 is 15 amino acids long. The DNA for the CDR3 is TGCGCCAGCAGCCAACAGGGTAATCGGTTCAATGAGCAGTTCTTC. Its translation: CASSQQGNRFNEQFF.